This entry lists 6 T cell receptor beta chains sequenced from one sample in a study of blood T cell repertoires in COVID-19. Generated by immunoSEQ multiplex PCR, the TCRdb table keeps only in-frame clones and is missing some. This sample carries about 180,000 clones, roughly 82% of them seen once, and the ten largest clones take almost 8.5%. Sequences were obtained from peripheral blood. These receptors were taken from a woman in her 70s with acute or convalescent COVID-19.

The chain links TRBV7-2 to TRBJ2-1; maybe TRBD2 (6 bases). The CDR3 totals 15 residues. The ends were cut back, 4 bases at V and 7 bases at J, with 17 bases in the middle. Germline V gene lookup returns CDR1 SGHTA and CDR2 FQGNSA. In DNA form, the CDR3 reads TGTGCCAGCAGCTCAACGACTAGGCTAGGTAATGAGCAGTTCTTC. This sequence encodes CASSSTTRLGNEQFF.

In its sample, this clone was seen many times. J is TRBJ1-2 and V is TRBV7-8; 10 nucleotides match TRBD1. Germline CDR1 and CDR2: SGHVS and FQNEAQ. The CDR3 contains 17 residues. V was clipped by 4 bases and J by 4 bases; unmatched bases: 12. The CDR3 coding sequence is TGTGCCAGCAGCTCGATAACGGGACAGGGGTCGAGCTATGGCTACACCTTC. Translation gives CASSSITGQGSSYGYTF. The whole variable domain, remainder taken from reference TRBV7-8 and TRBJ1-2, is GAGVSQSPRYKVAKRGQDVALRCDPISGHVSLFWYQQALGQGPEFLTYFQNEAQLDKSGLPSDRFFAERPEGSVSTLKIQRTQQEDSAVYLCASSSITGQGSSYGYTFGSGTRLTVV.

The DNA of the CDR3 is TGTGCCAGCAGACTAGCGGGGGACACAGATACGCAGTATTTT. As protein: CASRLAGDTDTQYF. The chain uses TRBV28 and TRBJ2-3; TRBD2 matches 11 bases. This CDR3 is built from 14 residues. The germline CDR1 and CDR2 sequences are MDHEN and SYDVKM. The V gene end was trimmed by 6 bases and the J gene end by 2 bases; junction bases not matched to a gene: 1.

The rearrangement links TRBV9 to TRBJ2-7; perhaps TRBD1 as D (5 bases). The germline gives CDR1 SGDLS, CDR2 YYNGEE. The V gene lost 2 bases and the J gene lost 2 bases, with 8 bases spanning the gap. The CDR3 extends over 13 amino acids. The CDR3 region is CASSVGATYEQYF. CDR3 in DNA: TGTGCCAGCAGCGTTGGGGCTACCTACGAGCAGTACTTC.

This chain links TRBV6-6 with TRBJ2-3, with unresolved D. This CDR3 region has 12 residues. Germline V gives CDR1 MNHNY, CDR2 SVGAGI (reference sequence). Trimming cost V 6 bases and J 0 bases, with 4 bases left between them. The CDR3 is CASRTSTDTQYF. In DNA, the CDR3 is TGTGCCAGCAGGACTAGCACAGATACGCAGTATTTT.

This clone was seen just once. This chain links TRBV12-3 or TRBV12-4 with TRBJ2-3; the D is unclear. The CDR3 runs to 13 residues. Trimming stripped 3 bases from V and 14 bases from J, with 18 bases between. The CDR3 here is CASSFTVLTGWYF. As DNA, the CDR3 is TGTGCCAGCAGTTTTACAGTTTTAACCGGTTGGTATTTT.